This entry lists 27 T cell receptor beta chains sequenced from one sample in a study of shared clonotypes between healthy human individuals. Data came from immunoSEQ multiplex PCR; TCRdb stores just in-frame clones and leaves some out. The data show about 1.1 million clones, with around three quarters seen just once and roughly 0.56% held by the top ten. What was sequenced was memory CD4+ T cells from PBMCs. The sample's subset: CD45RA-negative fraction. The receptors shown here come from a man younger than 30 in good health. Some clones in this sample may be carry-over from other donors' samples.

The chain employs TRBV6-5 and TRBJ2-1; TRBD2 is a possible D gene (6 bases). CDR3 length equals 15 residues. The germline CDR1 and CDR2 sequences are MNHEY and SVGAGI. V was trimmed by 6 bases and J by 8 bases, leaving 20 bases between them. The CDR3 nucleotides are TGTGCCAGCAGGGACGATAGGGACTCTAGCGATGAGCAGTTCTTC. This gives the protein CASRDDRDSSDEQFF.

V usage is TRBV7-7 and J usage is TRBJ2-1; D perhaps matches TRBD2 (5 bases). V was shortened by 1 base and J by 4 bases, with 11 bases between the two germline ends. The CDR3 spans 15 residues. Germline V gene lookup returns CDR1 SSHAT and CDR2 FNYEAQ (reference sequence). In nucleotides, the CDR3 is TGTGCCAGCAGCTTAGGTGGCGGGCCTTACAATGAGCAGTTCTTC. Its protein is CASSLGGGPYNEQFF. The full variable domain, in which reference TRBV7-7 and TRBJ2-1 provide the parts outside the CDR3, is GAGVSQSPRYKVTKRGQDVTLRCDPISSHATLYWYQQALGQGPEFLTYFNYEAQPDKSGLPSDRFSAERPEGSISTLTIQRTEQRDSAMYRCASSLGGGPYNEQFFGPGTRLTVL.

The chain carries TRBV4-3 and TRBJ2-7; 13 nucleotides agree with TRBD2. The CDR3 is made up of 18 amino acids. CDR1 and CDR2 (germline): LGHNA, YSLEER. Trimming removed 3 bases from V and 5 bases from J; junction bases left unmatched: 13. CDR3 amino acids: CASSHNTPGLAGVNEQYF. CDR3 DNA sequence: TGCGCCAGCAGCCACAATACCCCTGGACTAGCGGGAGTCAACGAGCAGTACTTC.

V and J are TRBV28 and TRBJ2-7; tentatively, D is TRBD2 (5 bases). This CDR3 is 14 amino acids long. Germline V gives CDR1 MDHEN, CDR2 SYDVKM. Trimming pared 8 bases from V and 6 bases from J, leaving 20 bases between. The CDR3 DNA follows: TGTGCCAGCGCGGCCAGCGGACCCTCGGGCGAGCAGTACTTC. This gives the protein CASAASGPSGEQYF.

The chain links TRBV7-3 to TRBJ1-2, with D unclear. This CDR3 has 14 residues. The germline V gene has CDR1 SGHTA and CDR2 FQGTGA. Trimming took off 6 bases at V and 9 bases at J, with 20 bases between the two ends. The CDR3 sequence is CASRFGPSGGSYTF. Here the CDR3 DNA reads TGTGCCAGCAGGTTCGGGCCTTCAGGCGGGAGCTACACCTTC.

Here the CDR3 DNA reads TGTGCCAGCAGCCTACAAGCGGGAGGGCCCAATGAGCAGTTCTTC. Encoded protein: CASSLQAGGPNEQFF. The chain employs TRBV7-9 and TRBJ2-1; 10 nucleotides match TRBD2. Germline lookup yields CDR1 SEHNR and CDR2 FQNEAQ (reference sequence). V was pared by 5 bases and J by 6 bases, with 7 bases of the junction left unmatched. The CDR3 contains 15 residues. The variable domain in full, with the rest retrieved from reference TRBV7-9 and TRBJ2-1, is DTGVSQNPRHKITKRGQNVTFRCDPISEHNRLYWYRQTLGQGPEFLTYFQNEAQLEKSRLLSDRFSAERPKGSFSTLEIQRTEQGDSAMYLCASSLQAGGPNEQFFGPGTRLTVL.

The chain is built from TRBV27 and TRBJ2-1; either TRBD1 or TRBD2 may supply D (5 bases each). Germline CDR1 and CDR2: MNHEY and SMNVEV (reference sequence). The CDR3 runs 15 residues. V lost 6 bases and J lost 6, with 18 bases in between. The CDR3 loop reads CASSPNRDSGNEQFF. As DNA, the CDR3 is TGTGCCAGCAGCCCTAATCGAGACAGCGGCAATGAGCAGTTCTTC.

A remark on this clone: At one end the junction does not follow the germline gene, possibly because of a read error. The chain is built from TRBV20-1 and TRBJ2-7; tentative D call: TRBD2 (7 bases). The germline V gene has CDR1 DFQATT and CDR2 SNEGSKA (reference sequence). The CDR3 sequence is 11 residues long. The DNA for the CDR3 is TGCAGTGCCGAAGGGGGGGGCGCGAGAAGTTTC. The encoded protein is CSAEGGGARSF.

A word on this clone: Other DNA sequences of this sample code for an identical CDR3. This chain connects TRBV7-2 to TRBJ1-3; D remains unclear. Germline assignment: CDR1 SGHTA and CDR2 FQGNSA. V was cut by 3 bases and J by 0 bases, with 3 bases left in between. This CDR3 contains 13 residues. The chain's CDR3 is CASSFNSGNTIYF. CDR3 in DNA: TGTGCCAGCAGCTTCAACTCTGGAAACACCATATATTTT.

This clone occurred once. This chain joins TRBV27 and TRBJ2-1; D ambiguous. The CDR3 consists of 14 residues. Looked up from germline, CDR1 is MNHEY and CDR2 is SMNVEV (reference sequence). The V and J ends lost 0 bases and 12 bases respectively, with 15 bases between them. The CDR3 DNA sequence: TGTGCCAGCAGTTTATCCGACACCCATAGTGTGCAGTTCTTC. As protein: CASSLSDTHSVQFF.

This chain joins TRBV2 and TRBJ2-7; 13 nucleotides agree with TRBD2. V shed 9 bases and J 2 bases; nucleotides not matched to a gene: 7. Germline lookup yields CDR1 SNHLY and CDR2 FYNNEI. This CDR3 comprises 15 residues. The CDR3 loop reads CASAFGLAGAYEQYF. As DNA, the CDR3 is TGTGCCAGTGCATTTGGACTAGCGGGGGCCTACGAGCAGTACTTC.

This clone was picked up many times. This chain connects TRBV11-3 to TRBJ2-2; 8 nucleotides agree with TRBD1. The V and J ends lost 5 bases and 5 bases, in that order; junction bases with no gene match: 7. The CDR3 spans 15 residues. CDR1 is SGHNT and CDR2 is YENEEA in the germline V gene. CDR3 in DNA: TGTGCCAGCAGCCGTGACAGGGGACCGACCGGGGAGCTGTTTTTT. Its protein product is CASSRDRGPTGELFF.

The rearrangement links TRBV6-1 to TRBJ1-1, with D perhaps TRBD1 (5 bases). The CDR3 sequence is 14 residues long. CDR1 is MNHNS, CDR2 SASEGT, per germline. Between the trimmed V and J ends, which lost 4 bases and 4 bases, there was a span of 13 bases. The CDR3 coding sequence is TGTGCCAGCAGTGCCTCGGGGAGGGGCACTGAAGCTTTCTTT. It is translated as CASSASGRGTEAFF.

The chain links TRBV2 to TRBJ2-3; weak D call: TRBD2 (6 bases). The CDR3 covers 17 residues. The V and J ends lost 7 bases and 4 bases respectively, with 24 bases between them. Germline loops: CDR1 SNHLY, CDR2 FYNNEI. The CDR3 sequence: CASTQRRLVSGPDTQYF. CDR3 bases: TGTGCCAGCACCCAAAGACGACTAGTAAGCGGCCCAGATACGCAGTATTTT. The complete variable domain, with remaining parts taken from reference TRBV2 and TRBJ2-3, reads EPEVTQTPSHQVTQMGQEVILRCVPISNHLYFYWYRQILGQKVEFLVSFYNNEISEKSEIFDDQFSVERPDGSNFTLKIRSTKLEDSAMYFCASTQRRLVSGPDTQYFGPGTRLTVL.

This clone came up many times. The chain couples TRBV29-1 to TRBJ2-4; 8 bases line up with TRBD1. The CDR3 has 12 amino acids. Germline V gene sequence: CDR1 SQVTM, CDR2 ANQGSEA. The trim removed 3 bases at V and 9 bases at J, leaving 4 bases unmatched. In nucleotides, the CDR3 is TGCAGCGTTGACAGGGGGCTCGGCATTCAGTACTTC. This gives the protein CSVDRGLGIQYF. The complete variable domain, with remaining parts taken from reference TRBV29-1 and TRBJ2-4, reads SAVISQKPSRDICQRGTSLTIQCQVDSQVTMMFWYRQQPGQSLTLIATANQGSEATYESGFVIDKFPISRPNLTFSTLTVSNMSPEDSSIYLCSVDRGLGIQYFGAGTRLSVL.

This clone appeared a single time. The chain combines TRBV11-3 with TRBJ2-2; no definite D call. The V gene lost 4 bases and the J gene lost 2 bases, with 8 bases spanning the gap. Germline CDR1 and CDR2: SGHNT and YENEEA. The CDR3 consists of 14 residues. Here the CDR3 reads CASSYGPNTGELFF. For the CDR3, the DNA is TGTGCCAGCAGCTACGGCCCCAACACCGGGGAGCTGTTTTTT.

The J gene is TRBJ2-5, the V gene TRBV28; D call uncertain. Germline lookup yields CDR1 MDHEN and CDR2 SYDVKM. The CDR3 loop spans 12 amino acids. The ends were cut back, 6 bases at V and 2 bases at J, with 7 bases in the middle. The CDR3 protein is CASRGFQETQYF. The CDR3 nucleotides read TGTGCCAGCAGGGGGTTTCAAGAGACCCAGTACTTC.

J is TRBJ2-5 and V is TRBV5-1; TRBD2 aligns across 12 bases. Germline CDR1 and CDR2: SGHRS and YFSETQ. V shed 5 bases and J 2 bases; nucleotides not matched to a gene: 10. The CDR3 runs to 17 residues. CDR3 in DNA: TGCGCCAGCAGGTGGGGTAGACTAGCGGGAGTACAAGAGACCCAGTACTTC. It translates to CASRWGRLAGVQETQYF.

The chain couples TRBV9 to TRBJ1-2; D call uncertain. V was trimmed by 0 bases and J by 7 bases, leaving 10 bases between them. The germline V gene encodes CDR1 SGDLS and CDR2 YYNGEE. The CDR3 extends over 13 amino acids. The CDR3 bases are TGTGCCAGCAGCGTAGGTCCAAACCGTGGCTACACCTTC. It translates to CASSVGPNRGYTF.

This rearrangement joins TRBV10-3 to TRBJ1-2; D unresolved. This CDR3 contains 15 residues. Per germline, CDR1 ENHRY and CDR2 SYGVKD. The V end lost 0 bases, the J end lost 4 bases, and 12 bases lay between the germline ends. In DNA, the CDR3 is TGTGCCATCAGTGAGTCGAACGTAGGGATCTATGGCTACACCTTC. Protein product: CAISESNVGIYGYTF.

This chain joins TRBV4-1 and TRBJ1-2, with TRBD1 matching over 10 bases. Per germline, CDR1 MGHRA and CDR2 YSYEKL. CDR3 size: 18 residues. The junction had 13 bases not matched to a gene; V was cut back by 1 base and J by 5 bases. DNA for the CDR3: TGCGCCAGCAGCCAAGTTAGACGGACAGGGGGTGATCCTTATGGCTACACCTTC. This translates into CASSQVRRTGGDPYGYTF.

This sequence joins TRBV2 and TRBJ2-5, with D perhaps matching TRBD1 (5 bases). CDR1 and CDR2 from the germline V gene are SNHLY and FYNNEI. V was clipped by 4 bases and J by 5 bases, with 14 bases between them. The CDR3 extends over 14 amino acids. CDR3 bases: TGTGCCAGCAGTGGGACAAGCCTTGAGGAGACCCAGTACTTC. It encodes CASSGTSLEETQYF. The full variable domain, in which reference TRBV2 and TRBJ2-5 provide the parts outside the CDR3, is EPEVTQTPSHQVTQMGQEVILRCVPISNHLYFYWYRQILGQKVEFLVSFYNNEISEKSEIFDDQFSVERPDGSNFTLKIRSTKLEDSAMYFCASSGTSLEETQYFGPGTRLLVL.

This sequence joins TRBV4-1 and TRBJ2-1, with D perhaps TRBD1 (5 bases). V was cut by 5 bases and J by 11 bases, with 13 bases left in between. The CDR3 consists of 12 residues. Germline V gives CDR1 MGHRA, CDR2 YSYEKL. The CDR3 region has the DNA TGCGCCAGCAGCAATCCTAAGGGGCAGCAGTTCTTC. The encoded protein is CASSNPKGQQFF.

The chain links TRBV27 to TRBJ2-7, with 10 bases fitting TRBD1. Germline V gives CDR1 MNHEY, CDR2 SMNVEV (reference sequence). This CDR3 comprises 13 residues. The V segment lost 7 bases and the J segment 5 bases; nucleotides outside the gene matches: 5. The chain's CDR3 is CASTGTGAHEQYF. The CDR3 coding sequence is TGTGCCAGCACGGGGACAGGGGCCCACGAGCAGTACTTC.

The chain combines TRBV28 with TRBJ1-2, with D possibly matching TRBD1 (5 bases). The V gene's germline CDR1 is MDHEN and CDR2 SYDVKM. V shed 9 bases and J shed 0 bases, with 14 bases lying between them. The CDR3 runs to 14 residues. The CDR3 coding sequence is TGTGCCAGTTTTCCGACAGCAGCTAACTATGGCTACACCTTC. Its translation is CASFPTAANYGYTF.

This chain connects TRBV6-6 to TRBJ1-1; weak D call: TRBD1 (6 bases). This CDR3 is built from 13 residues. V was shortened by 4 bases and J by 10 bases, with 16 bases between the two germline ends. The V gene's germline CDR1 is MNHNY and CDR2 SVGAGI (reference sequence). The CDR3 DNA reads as TGTGCCAGCAGTTCCCCTGAGGGGGGGTCAGCTTTCTTT. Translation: CASSSPEGGSAFF.

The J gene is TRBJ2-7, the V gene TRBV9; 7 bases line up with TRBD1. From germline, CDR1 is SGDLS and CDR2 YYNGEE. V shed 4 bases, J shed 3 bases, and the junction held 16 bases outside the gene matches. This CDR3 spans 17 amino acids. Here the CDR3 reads CASSHQGGQPGFYEQYF. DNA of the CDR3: TGTGCCAGCAGCCACCAAGGGGGACAGCCGGGCTTCTACGAGCAGTACTTC.